One sample yielded the 32 T cell receptor beta chains listed below, sequenced in a study of blood T cell repertoires in COVID-19. Using immunoSEQ multiplex PCR, the repertoire was profiled, and TCRdb retains in-frame clones only, with some absent. This sample yields about 380,000 clones, of which 80% to 90% are seen a single time; roughly 1.4% belongs to the top ten. Sequencing input: PBMCs or T cells enriched from blood (not recorded which). These receptors all come from a man between 25 and 39 years old who had recovered from COVID-19.

This clone was seen only once. V gene TRBV7-2 combines with J gene TRBJ2-7; possibly TRBD1 for D (6 bases). Germline V gives CDR1 SGHTA, CDR2 FQGNSA. Trimming stripped 3 bases from V and 3 bases from J, with 12 bases between. The CDR3 runs 14 residues. The CDR3 is CASSFGRQDYEQYF. CDR3 coding DNA: TGTGCCAGCAGCTTCGGACGACAGGACTACGAGCAGTACTTC.

The rearrangement links TRBV19 to TRBJ1-5; perhaps TRBD1 as D (6 bases). This CDR3 spans 16 amino acids. Germline CDR1 LNHDA, CDR2 SQIVND (reference sequence). The germline V and J ends were trimmed by 5 bases and 0 bases, with 14 bases remaining between them. CDR3: CASSDTQGFSNQPQHF. CDR3 in DNA: TGTGCCAGTAGTGACACACAGGGATTTAGCAATCAGCCCCAGCATTTT.

The sample holds a few counts of this clone. The V call is TRBV10-2, the J call TRBJ2-7; 8 nucleotides line up with TRBD2. There are 15 residues in the CDR3. Trimming cost V 4 bases and J 3 bases; bases outside gene matches: 8. Germline values: CDR1 WSHSY, CDR2 SAAADI. CDR3 DNA sequence: TGCGCCAGCAGTGGGGGGACTAGTGTCTTCTACGAGCAGTACTTC. As protein: CASSGGTSVFYEQYF.

The J gene is TRBJ1-1, the V gene TRBV6-1, with D possibly matching TRBD1 (6 bases). This CDR3 comprises 14 residues. The germline V and J ends were trimmed by 3 bases and 3 bases, with 11 bases remaining between them. Germline CDR1 and CDR2: MNHNS and SASEGT. This CDR3 is CASSDRGQYTEAFF. CDR3 in DNA: TGTGCCAGCAGTGACCGCGGACAGTACACTGAAGCTTTCTTT.

The chain carries TRBV5-8 and TRBJ2-1; TRBD1 matches 8 bases. Germline loops: CDR1 SGHTS, CDR2 YDEGEE. J lost 4 bases, V lost 0 bases, and 15 bases had no gene match. The CDR3 totals 19 residues. The CDR3, as DNA: TGTGCCAGCAGCTTGGCCCCAGGACAGGGAAGAAGTGGGTACAATGAGCAGTTCTTC. It codes for CASSLAPGQGRSGYNEQFF.

The V call is TRBV9, the J call TRBJ1-4; TRBD1 is a possible D gene (6 bases). Germline V gene sequence: CDR1 SGDLS, CDR2 YYNGEE. The CDR3 consists of 14 residues. V gave up 3 bases and J gave up 13 bases, with 19 bases separating them. This chain's CDR3 is CASSARDNGRGLFF. Here the CDR3 DNA reads TGTGCCAGCAGCGCCAGGGACAACGGAAGGGGACTGTTTTTT.

V and J are TRBV30 and TRBJ1-6; 7 nucleotides agree with TRBD1. This CDR3 spans 13 amino acids. The ends lost 4 bases at V and 7 bases at J; junction bases unmatched: 4. Germline V gene sequence: CDR1 GTSNPN, CDR2 SVGIG (reference sequence). This CDR3 reads CAWKGTVNSPLHF. The CDR3 DNA is TGTGCCTGGAAGGGGACAGTAAATTCACCCCTCCACTTT.

This sequence joins TRBV11-2 and TRBJ1-2, with a tentative D call TRBD1 (6 bases). The CDR3 has 20 residues. V dropped 0 bases and J dropped 1 base, with 24 bases sitting between them. Germline V gene data show CDR1 as SGHAT and CDR2 as FQNNGV. This chain's CDR3 is CASSLDLPPVWDILNYGYTF. The CDR3 region has the DNA TGTGCCAGCAGCTTAGATCTCCCCCCTGTTTGGGACATCCTTAACTATGGCTACACCTTC.

The chain uses TRBV2 and TRBJ1-2; weak D call: TRBD1 (6 bases). This CDR3 comprises 14 residues. Trimming pared 3 bases from V and 3 bases from J, leaving 11 bases between. Germline V gene data show CDR1 as SNHLY and CDR2 as FYNNEI. The CDR3 loop is CASSDVRGDYGYTF. The CDR3, as DNA: TGTGCCAGCAGTGATGTCAGGGGAGACTATGGCTACACCTTC.

This rearrangement joins TRBV6-5 to TRBJ1-1, with TRBD1 identical over 8 bases. The CDR3 loop spans 14 amino acids. CDR1 is MNHEY, CDR2 SVGAGI, per germline. Trimming removed 2 bases from V and 6 bases from J; junction bases left unmatched: 5. CDR3 bases: TGTGCCAGCAGTTACAATCCAGGGGGCTCTGAAGCTTTCTTT. It translates to CASSYNPGGSEAFF.

The V gene is TRBV27, the J gene TRBJ1-2, with 8 bases lining up with TRBD1. J gave up 4 bases and V 4 bases, and 5 bases lay outside the gene matches. CDR3 size: 14 residues. Germline V lookup: CDR1 MNHEY, CDR2 SMNVEV (reference sequence). The CDR3 DNA sequence: TGTGCCAGCAGTTCGGCGACAGGGGTCTATGGCTACACCTTC. Amino acids: CASSSATGVYGYTF.

The V and J genes are TRBV7-9 and TRBJ2-2, with 13 positions matching TRBD2. V was pared by 5 bases and J by 4 bases, with 4 bases of the junction left unmatched. Germline assignment: CDR1 SEHNR and CDR2 FQNEAQ (reference sequence). This CDR3 is built from 16 residues. The CDR3 nucleotides read TGTGCCAGCAGCCCGCGACTAGCGGGGGGCACCGGGGAGCTGTTTTTT. Protein sequence: CASSPRLAGGTGELFF.

The chain couples TRBV30 to TRBJ1-6, with a tentative D call TRBD1 (5 bases). Per germline, CDR1 GTSNPN and CDR2 SVGIG (reference sequence). This CDR3 comprises 14 residues. Trimming stripped 0 bases from V and 8 bases from J, with 11 bases between. The CDR3 DNA follows: TGTGCCTGGAGTGTGGGGCAGCCTGATTCACCCCTCCACTTT. It codes for CAWSVGQPDSPLHF.

This clone has a single count. The chain links TRBV7-6 to TRBJ2-1, with 10 bases fitting TRBD1. J gave up 8 bases and V 2 bases, and 15 bases lay outside the gene matches. This CDR3 has 18 amino acids. Germline V gene sequence: CDR1 SGHVS, CDR2 FNYEAQ. CDR3 nucleotide sequence: TGTGCCAGCAGCTTACTCCTCGGGACAGGGGATATAGGGTATGAGCAGTTCTTC. Residues: CASSLLLGTGDIGYEQFF.

V is TRBV5-1 and J is TRBJ1-1; D is perhaps TRBD1 (6 bases). Germline CDR1 reads SGHRS; CDR2 reads YFSETQ. Trimming shortened V by 0 bases and J by 4 bases, and 13 bases separated the two germline ends. CDR3 length: 15 amino acids. The CDR3 DNA is TGCGCCAGCAGCTTGGCCGGGACACCCCGCACTGAAGCTTTCTTT. Its translation: CASSLAGTPRTEAFF.

This sequence joins TRBV6-5 and TRBJ2-1; the D is unclear. This CDR3 is 15 amino acids long. Trimming removed 7 bases from V and 0 bases from J, with 13 bases in between. Per germline, CDR1 MNHEY and CDR2 SVGAGI. The CDR3 loop reads CASKIDLPSYNEQFF. For the CDR3, the DNA is TGTGCCAGCAAAATAGACTTACCCTCCTACAATGAGCAGTTCTTC.

V and J are TRBV11-3 and TRBJ1-3; D is ambiguous. CDR1 and CDR2 from the germline V gene are SGHNT and YENEEA. There are 16 residues in the CDR3. V was clipped by 5 bases and J by 0 bases, with 14 bases between them. The CDR3 region has the DNA TGTGCCAGCAGCCCGGGGAGGACTGACTCTGGAAACACCATATATTTT. Translated: CASSPGRTDSGNTIYF.

This rearrangement joins TRBV4-1 to TRBJ2-7; no reliable D call. Trimming left V 1 base short and J 6 bases short, with 16 bases between. This CDR3 comprises 15 residues. Germline V gene lookup returns CDR1 MGHRA and CDR2 YSYEKL. CDR3 sequence: CASSQGPPWRGEQYF. The CDR3 DNA reads as TGCGCCAGCAGCCAAGGACCCCCGTGGAGAGGCGAGCAGTACTTC.

J is TRBJ2-2 and V is TRBV6-5; TRBD2 agrees at 7 bases. V lost 8 bases, J lost 6 bases, and 9 bases stayed unmatched. In germline, CDR1 is MNHEY, CDR2 SVGAGI. The CDR3 loop spans 14 amino acids. The CDR3 nucleotides read TGTGCCAGCCAAATTGGGGGGGTCCCCGGGGAGCTGTTTTTT. This sequence encodes CASQIGGVPGELFF.

The rearrangement links TRBV19 to TRBJ1-4; D is ambiguous. This CDR3 region has 15 residues. CDR1 is LNHDA and CDR2 is SQIVND in the germline V gene (reference sequence). The V and J ends lost 7 bases and 0 bases respectively, with 12 bases between them. CDR3 amino acids: CASTLEASTNEKLFF. DNA for the CDR3: TGTGCCAGTACCCTCGAGGCCTCAACTAATGAAAAACTGTTTTTT.

The V gene is TRBV11-2, the J gene TRBJ1-4; tentatively, D is TRBD1 (5 bases). Germline CDR1 SGHAT, CDR2 FQNNGV. V was pared by 1 base and J by 14 bases, with 14 bases between. The CDR3 covers 13 residues. CDR3 sequence (DNA): TGTGCCAGCAGCTTAGTGATGGACACAGACCTGTTTTTT. Protein product: CASSLVMDTDLFF.

The chain couples TRBV6-2 or TRBV6-3 to TRBJ2-1, with a tentative D call TRBD2 (6 bases). The CDR3 extends over 16 amino acids. CDR1 MNHEY and CDR2 SVGEGT come from the germline V gene. Trimming pared 5 bases from V and 1 base from J, leaving 15 bases between. The CDR3 protein is CASSPGGIRSYNEQFF. CDR3 nucleotides: TGTGCCAGCAGTCCGGGCGGGATAAGGTCCTACAATGAGCAGTTCTTC.

This chain uses TRBV27 with TRBJ1-1, with TRBD1 identical over 7 bases. Germline CDR1 and CDR2: MNHEY and SMNVEV (reference sequence). J lost 1 base, V lost 6 bases, and 5 bases had no gene match. The CDR3 totals 14 residues. The CDR3 here is CASRPGTENTEAFF. The CDR3, as DNA: TGTGCCAGCAGACCCGGGACAGAGAACACTGAAGCTTTCTTT.

V usage is TRBV9 and J usage is TRBJ2-3; D is ambiguous. Trimming took off 0 bases at V and 6 bases at J, with 8 bases between the two ends. The CDR3 spans 13 residues. CDR1 and CDR2 from the germline V gene are SGDLS and YYNGEE. The CDR3 is CASSVERLDTQYF. The CDR3 coding sequence is TGTGCCAGCAGCGTAGAGAGGTTGGATACGCAGTATTTT. The full variable domain, completed using reference TRBV9 and TRBJ2-3, is DSGVTQTPKHLITATGQRVTLRCSPRSGDLSVYWYQQSLDQGLQFLIQYYNGEERAKGNILERFSAQQFPDLHSELNLSSLELGDSALYFCASSVERLDTQYFGPGTRLTVL.

The V gene is TRBV5-1, the J gene TRBJ2-1; TRBD2 matches at 11 bases. The CDR3 contains 17 residues. The V gene's germline CDR1 is SGHRS and CDR2 YFSETQ. V gave up 3 bases and J gave up 5 bases; unmatched junction bases: 10. The CDR3 nucleotides read TGCGCCAGCAGCTCCAGACTAGCGGGGTCCTTGGACAATGAGCAGTTCTTC. Encoded protein: CASSSRLAGSLDNEQFF.

The chain has TRBV29-1 and TRBJ1-2; TRBD1 agrees at 7 bases. V dropped 5 bases and J dropped 2; count of bases not matched to a gene: 2. Germline values: CDR1 SQVTM, CDR2 ANQGSEA. This CDR3 has 12 residues. CDR3 sequence reads: CSVPTGNYGYTF. DNA of the CDR3: TGCAGCGTTCCGACAGGGAACTATGGCTACACCTTC.

This clone was detected only a few times. The chain combines TRBV10-1 with TRBJ2-2; a weak D match, TRBD1 (5 bases). The CDR3 contains 13 residues. Between the trimmed V and J ends, which lost 7 bases and 2 bases, there was a span of 8 bases. Looked up from germline, CDR1 is WNHNN and CDR2 is SYGVQD (reference sequence). This CDR3 is CASIDSNTGELFF. CDR3 DNA: TGCGCCAGCATAGACAGTAACACCGGGGAGCTGTTTTTT.

This chain links TRBV7-9 with TRBJ2-7, with D possibly TRBD2 on 6 matching bases. CDR1 and CDR2 from the germline V gene are SEHNR and FQNEAQ (reference sequence). Trimming removed 5 bases from V and 2 bases from J, with 19 bases in between. The CDR3 covers 16 residues. CDR3 in DNA: TGTGCCAGCAGCCTAGGGGACGCCGGGAGTACCTACGAGCAGTACTTC. Amino acids: CASSLGDAGSTYEQYF. Together with reference TRBV7-9 and TRBJ2-7, the CDR3 gives the full variable domain: DTGVSQNPRHKITKRGQNVTFRCDPISEHNRLYWYRQTLGQGPEFLTYFQNEAQLEKSRLLSDRFSAERPKGSFSTLEIQRTEQGDSAMYLCASSLGDAGSTYEQYFGPGTRLTVT.

The genes are TRBV25-1 and TRBJ2-3, with D possibly matching TRBD2 (7 bases). CDR1 is MGHDK and CDR2 is SYGVNS in the germline V gene. There are 16 residues in the CDR3. V was clipped by 4 bases and J by 6 bases, with 20 bases between them. CDR3 coding DNA: TGTGCCAGCAGTGCAGGAGGGGGGGGCCGGACGGATACGCAGTATTTT. It translates to CASSAGGGGRTDTQYF.

This clone was detected once. CDR3 bases: TGTGCCAGCAGCTTTATTATAGGACTAGCCAACACCGGGGAGCTGTTTTTT. Translating it yields CASSFIIGLANTGELFF. The chain links TRBV11-2 to TRBJ2-2; 8 nucleotides align to TRBD2. Trimming cost V 3 bases and J 2 bases; bases outside gene matches: 8. Germline V gene data show CDR1 as SGHAT and CDR2 as FQNNGV. CDR3 length: 17 amino acids.

DNA of the CDR3: TGTGCCAGCAGTGAATTGCAGGGAGGCTATGGCTACACCTTC. This codes for CASSELQGGYGYTF. The chain combines TRBV6-1 with TRBJ1-2, with D possibly being TRBD1 (5 bases). V lost 2 bases and J 4 bases, leaving 11 bases between the germline ends. The CDR3 spans 14 residues. CDR1 MNHNS and CDR2 SASEGT come from the germline V gene.

The chain carries TRBV20-1 and TRBJ2-1; TRBD2 matches at 8 bases. Germline values: CDR1 DFQATT, CDR2 SNEGSKA (reference sequence). CDR3 length equals 15 residues. V lost 3 bases and J lost 5; bases outside the gene matches: 9. The CDR3 DNA reads as TGCAGTGCTAGTGGTAAGCGGGGGAGGAACAATGAGCAGTTCTTC. Translation gives CSASGKRGRNNEQFF.